This is a list of T cell receptor beta chains from one sample in a study of shared clonotypes between healthy human individuals. The protocol was immunoSEQ multiplex PCR, while the TCRdb copy is restricted to in-frame clones and leaves out a portion. Among around 700,000 clones, about three quarters were seen once, and the ten largest hold around 2%. The sample taken for sequencing was memory CD4+ T cells sorted from blood. Receptor source: a woman younger than 45 in good health. The CDR3 runs from the conserved cysteine through the conserved F or W. D genes are given only for firm matches. Clone size, where shown, is once, few, many, or a class for clones that have expanded.

cdr3_length clone_size j_call d_call v_call cdr3_nt cdr3_aa
15 few TRBJ2-1 - TRBV5-1 TGCGCCAGCAGCAATGACAGGAGCTCCTACAATGAGCAGTTCTTC CASSNDRSSYNEQFF
15 - TRBJ1-1 - TRBV28 TGTGCCAGCACCCCCTTCCGGTCCATGAACACTGAAGCTTTCTTT CASTPFRSMNTEAFF
13 once TRBJ2-7 TRBD1 TRBV7-9 TGTGCCAGCAGGGAGGGACAGGGGTTACAGCAGTACTTC CASREGQGLQQYF
14 - TRBJ2-2 - TRBV2 TGTGCCAGCGTAGGGCATACGAACACCGGGGAGCTGTTTTTT CASVGHTNTGELFF
14 - TRBJ2-7 - TRBV5-1 TGCGCCAGCAGCCTTCCGGGGGCCACCTACGAGCAGTACTTC CASSLPGATYEQYF
14 few TRBJ2-2 - TRBV5-1 TGCGCCAGCAGCTTGGCCTATGGCAACGGGGAGCTGTTTTTT CASSLAYGNGELFF
16 - TRBJ1-2 TRBD1 TRBV19 TGTGCCAGTAGTACCCCGGGACAGGGGGTTAACTATGGCTACACCTTC CASSTPGQGVNYGYTF
16 - TRBJ1-3 TRBD1 TRBV9 TGTGCCAGCAGCGCCCGTGCCGGGACAGCTGGAAACACCATATATTTT CASSARAGTAGNTIYF
14 once TRBJ2-3 - TRBV11-2 TGTGCCAGCAGCCCGACAAGATCGTCAGATACGCAGTATTTT CASSPTRSSDTQYF
15 once TRBJ2-7 - TRBV2 TGTGCCAGCAGTGAAGGCGGCGGGTCGTCCTACGAGCAGTACTTC CASSEGGGSSYEQYF
18 - TRBJ2-7 TRBD1 TRBV2 TGTGCCAGCAGGGATACAGGGGGCGCAATGAGATTCCCTTACGAGCAGTACTTC CASRDTGGAMRFPYEQYF
11 - TRBJ1-2 - TRBV20-1 TGCGCGAGGGGCAGGTCCGGGGGCTACACCTTC CARGRSGGYTF
15 - TRBJ2-7 - TRBV6-1 TGTGCCAGCAGTCCCCCCCCTAGCGACTCCTACGAGCAGTACTTC CASSPPPSDSYEQYF
11 - TRBJ2-3 - TRBV30 TGTGCCTGGAGTGCCCGAGATACGCAGTATTTT CAWSARDTQYF
11 once TRBJ2-3 - TRBV20-1 TGCAGTGCTAGGGGAGACCCGGTTTGGTATTTT CSARGDPVWYF
17 - TRBJ2-1 - TRBV14 TGTGCCAGCAGCCAAGATAGTCCTAGCAGAAGAAACAATGAGCAGTTCTTC CASSQDSPSRRNNEQFF
14 - TRBJ2-5 - TRBV28 TGTGCCAGCAGCCCGAACAGGGTCCAAGAGACCCAGTACTTC CASSPNRVQETQYF
8 - TRBJ2-7 - TRBV6-1 TGTGCCACTCTGGTGCAGTACTTC CATLVQYF
14 - TRBJ2-3 - TRBV6-1 TGTGCCAGCAGTGACGCCCCGCGCACAGATACGCAGTATTTT CASSDAPRTDTQYF
14 - TRBJ2-7 TRBD2 TRBV6-6 TGTGCCAGCAGTGCGGGAGGGGGGGGTCCCGAGCAGTACTTC CASSAGGGGPEQYF
16 once TRBJ1-4 - TRBV5-6 TGTGCCAGCAGCAAGAGGCAGCGACCAACTAATGAAAAACTGTTTTTT CASSKRQRPTNEKLFF
13 - TRBJ1-5 - TRBV2 TGTGCCAGCGTCCGGGACAACAATCAGCCCCAGCATTTT CASVRDNNQPQHF